These 16 T cell receptor beta chains were sequenced from one sample in a study of blood T cell repertoires in COVID-19. Method: immunoSEQ multiplex PCR; TCRdb's copy keeps in-frame clones and lacks some. The data show hundreds of thousands of clones, around 89% seen once. Sequenced: peripheral blood. Source of these receptors: a man aged 40-55 years with acute or convalescent COVID-19.

The genes are TRBV19 and TRBJ2-3; 8 bases agree with TRBD2. V was clipped by 5 bases and J by 0 bases; unmatched bases: 7. CDR1 LNHDA and CDR2 SQIVND come from the germline V gene (reference sequence). CDR3 size: 16 residues. In nucleotides, the CDR3 is TGTGCCAGTAGTGCCCAGCGGGGGCCTAGCACAGATACGCAGTATTTT. This codes for CASSAQRGPSTDTQYF.

The rearrangement links TRBV5-4 to TRBJ1-1; 7 nucleotides agree with TRBD1. This CDR3 has 13 residues. Trimming cost V 3 bases and J 4 bases; bases outside gene matches: 3. Germline-derived CDR1 and CDR2 are SGHNT and YYREEE (reference sequence). For the CDR3, the DNA is TGTGCCAGCAGCTCCACAGGGGCCACTGAAGCTTTCTTT. Its protein product is CASSSTGATEAFF. Using reference TRBV5-4 and TRBJ1-1 for the parts outside the CDR3, the full variable domain is ETGVTQSPTHLIKTRGQQVTLRCSSQSGHNTVSWYQQALGQGPQFIFQYYREEENGRGNFPPRFSGLQFPNYSSELNVNALELDDSALYLCASSSTGATEAFFGQGTRLTVV.

This clone was counted once. V gene TRBV15 combines with J gene TRBJ2-5; no reliable D call. Looked up from germline, CDR1 is LNHNV and CDR2 is YYDKDF (reference sequence). Trimming removed 0 bases from V and 0 bases from J, with 8 bases in between. The CDR3 is 15 amino acids. CDR3 loop: CATSREIADQETQYF. The CDR3 coding sequence is TGTGCCACCAGCAGAGAGATAGCAGACCAAGAGACCCAGTACTTC.

The V and J genes are TRBV27 and TRBJ2-7; TRBD1 matches 7 bases. Germline CDR1 MNHEY, CDR2 SMNVEV (reference sequence). CDR3 length: 15 amino acids. Unmatched junction bases numbered 17, after V lost 6 bases and J lost 9 bases. DNA of the CDR3: TGTGCCAGCAGCTCCCCCGGGACAGAACCCTTGTCGCAGTACTTC. This sequence encodes CASSSPGTEPLSQYF.

This sequence joins TRBV15 and TRBJ2-1; TRBD2 matches at 7 bases. Germline V gene data show CDR1 as LNHNV and CDR2 as YYDKDF (reference sequence). The junction had 8 bases not matched to a gene; V was cut back by 8 bases and J by 4 bases. CDR3 length equals 14 residues. The CDR3 DNA reads TGTGCCACCCGGGGGTGGGGGGGTTACAATGAGCAGTTCTTC. Translating it yields CATRGWGGYNEQFF.

The V and J genes are TRBV5-1 and TRBJ1-2; TRBD1 matches 7 bases. The V gene end was trimmed by 4 bases and the J gene end by 0 bases; junction bases not matched to a gene: 3. CDR1 and CDR2 from the germline V gene are SGHRS and YFSETQ. The CDR3 spans 14 residues. This chain's CDR3 is CASSQTGTNYGYTF. Written as DNA, the CDR3 is TGCGCCAGCAGCCAGACAGGGACTAACTATGGCTACACCTTC.

J is TRBJ2-3 and V is TRBV19; 11 bases map to TRBD2. Per the germline V gene, CDR1 is LNHDA and CDR2 is SQIVND (reference sequence). The J segment lost 2 bases and the V segment lost 3 bases, leaving 4 bases of the junction unmatched. The CDR3 extends over 16 amino acids. CDR3 nucleotide sequence: TGTGCCAGTAGTATCCTAGCGGGGGGCCCCACAGATACGCAGTATTTT. It yields the protein CASSILAGGPTDTQYF.

The chain carries TRBV5-5 and TRBJ1-5; the D gene is possibly TRBD1 (6 bases). Germline CDR1 SGHKS, CDR2 YYEKEE (reference sequence). The CDR3 totals 18 residues. Trimming cost V 4 bases and J 4 bases, with 24 bases left between them. CDR3 residues: CASSIYRAANLSNQPQHF. CDR3 coding DNA: TGTGCCAGCAGCATCTACAGGGCCGCTAATTTGAGTAATCAGCCCCAGCATTTT.

CDR3 amino acids: CASDEGGYGYTF. In nucleotides, the CDR3 is TGTGCCAGCGATGAGGGAGGGTATGGCTACACCTTC. V usage is TRBV7-2 and J usage is TRBJ1-2; D is unclear. The length of the CDR3 is 12 residues. With 8 bases removed from V and 5 bases from J, the gap between germline ends came to 12 bases. Germline V gene data show CDR1 as SGHTA and CDR2 as FQGNSA.

The rearrangement joins TRBV5-1 to TRBJ2-1; D gene uncertain. Germline V gives CDR1 SGHRS, CDR2 YFSETQ. The CDR3 consists of 14 residues. V lost 0 bases and J 7 bases, leaving 11 bases between the germline ends. The CDR3 sequence is CASSLGLLENEQFF. The CDR3 DNA reads as TGCGCCAGCAGCTTGGGACTCCTGGAGAATGAGCAGTTCTTC.

DNA for the CDR3: TGTGCCAGCAGCCAAGTGGGACAGCGCCCCTACACCTTC. Protein product: CASSQVGQRPYTF. The chain couples TRBV14 to TRBJ1-2, with 7 nucleotides matching TRBD1. The CDR3 runs 13 residues. V was clipped by 1 base and J by 10 bases; unmatched bases: 6. Germline lookup yields CDR1 SGHDN and CDR2 FVKESK.

The V call is TRBV5-1, the J call TRBJ2-3, with D tentatively TRBD2 (5 bases). The V end lost 3 bases, the J end lost 5 bases, and 22 bases lay between the germline ends. Germline CDR1 SGHRS, CDR2 YFSETQ. The CDR3 spans 17 residues. CDR3 DNA sequence: TGCGCCAGCAGCTCTCTACACTCACTAGGAGGTGAAGATACGCAGTATTTT. Protein product: CASSSLHSLGGEDTQYF.

The chain recombines TRBV24-1 with TRBJ2-3, with 8 bases identical to TRBD1. Germline CDR1 reads KGHDR; CDR2 reads SFDVKD. This CDR3 region has 17 residues. With V trimmed by 7 bases and J by 1 base, 12 bases remained unmatched. CDR3 in DNA: TGTGCCACCAGAGTCAGGGGGCCCCGGGAATGCACAGATACGCAGTATTTT. This translates into CATRVRGPRECTDTQYF.

The CDR3, as DNA: TGCAGTACTTGGAGGGGGCAGAACACTGAAGCTTTCTTT. Its translation is CSTWRGQNTEAFF. The chain recombines TRBV29-1 with TRBJ1-1, with 7 nucleotides matching TRBD1. This CDR3 is built from 13 residues. Germline CDR1 SQVTM, CDR2 ANQGSEA.

This clone was recorded a few times. V usage is TRBV9 and J usage is TRBJ1-4; the match to TRBD1 covers 7 bases. The V segment lost 1 base and the J segment 4 bases; nucleotides outside the gene matches: 4. Looked up from germline, CDR1 is SGDLS and CDR2 is YYNGEE. This CDR3 is 15 amino acids long. The CDR3 DNA follows: TGTGCCAGCAGCGTACAGGGGGAGAATAATGAAAAACTGTTTTTT. This sequence encodes CASSVQGENNEKLFF.

The CDR3 region has the DNA TGTGCCTGGAGTGGACAGGGTGGTCTCCAGCATTTT. It yields the protein CAWSGQGGLQHF. This chain links TRBV30 with TRBJ1-5; TRBD1 aligns across 7 bases. This CDR3 is 12 amino acids long. Germline lookup yields CDR1 GTSNPN and CDR2 SVGIG (reference sequence). J gave up 12 bases and V 1 base, and 6 bases lay outside the gene matches.